The 7 T cell receptor beta chains below come from one sample, sequenced in a study of control samples from healthy donors and cancer patients. Here immunoSEQ multiplex PCR was the method, and the copy in TCRdb shows in-frame clones only, minus some. Of 150,000 to 200,000 clones listed, 90% were seen once; the top ten hold approximately 1.4%. The sequenced sample was blood. Receptors were obtained from a woman in her forties or fifties in good health.

The rearrangement links TRBV6-5 to TRBJ1-1; 8 bases match TRBD1. Germline CDR1 is MNHEY and CDR2 is SVGAGI. The CDR3 runs to 14 residues. The V and J ends lost 5 bases and 1 base, in that order; junction bases with no gene match: 3. The CDR3 loop is CASSNRGENTEAFF. CDR3 nucleotides: TGTGCCAGCAGTAACAGGGGGGAGAACACTGAAGCTTTCTTT.

V and J are TRBV6-2 or TRBV6-3 and TRBJ1-5, with D perhaps TRBD1 (5 bases). V lost 3 bases and J 0 bases, leaving 12 bases between the germline ends. CDR1 and CDR2 from the germline V gene are MNHEY and SVGEGT. The CDR3 sequence is 16 residues long. The CDR3 nucleotides read TGTGCCAGCAGTTATAGAAGGGGAAATAGCAATCAGCCCCAGCATTTT. Translating gives CASSYRRGNSNQPQHF.

For the CDR3, the DNA is TGTGCCACCACTCCAGGGACCAAAAACATTCAGTACTTC. Protein product: CATTPGTKNIQYF. The rearrangement joins TRBV6-5 to TRBJ2-4; a possible D gene is TRBD1 (5 bases). Germline values: CDR1 MNHEY, CDR2 SVGAGI. CDR3 length equals 13 residues. The V end lost 10 bases, the J end lost 2 bases, and 12 bases lay between the germline ends.

This clone occurred once. The chain recombines TRBV29-1 with TRBJ1-2, with unresolved D. Germline V gene sequence: CDR1 SQVTM, CDR2 ANQGSEA. V lost 6 bases and J 3 bases, leaving 11 bases between the germline ends. CDR3 size: 12 residues. CDR3 sequence (DNA): TGCAGCGTGGGTTATGGGGACTATGGCTACACCTTC. Its protein is CSVGYGDYGYTF.

The rearrangement uses TRBV5-1 and TRBJ2-7; weak D call: TRBD1 (6 bases). The CDR3 totals 15 residues. Trimming removed 4 bases at V and 2 bases at J, with 16 bases between. Germline V gene lookup returns CDR1 SGHRS and CDR2 YFSETQ. In DNA form, the CDR3 reads TGCGCCAGCAGCCAATTATCTACAGGGACCTACGAGCAGTACTTC. Protein: CASSQLSTGTYEQYF.

The J gene is TRBJ2-3, the V gene TRBV10-3, with 14 bases that match TRBD2. V shed 10 bases and J 0 bases; nucleotides not matched to a gene: 12. This CDR3 contains 18 residues. Germline CDR1 is ENHRY and CDR2 is SYGVKD. CDR3 sequence reads: CATGRLAGGTSSTDTQYF. For the CDR3, the DNA is TGTGCCACCGGCAGACTAGCGGGGGGGACCTCTAGCACAGATACGCAGTATTTT.

The chain uses TRBV29-1 and TRBJ2-5; maybe TRBD1 (6 bases). CDR3 size: 11 residues. V lost 6 bases and J lost 7, with 12 bases in between. Per germline, CDR1 SQVTM and CDR2 ANQGSEA. The DNA of the CDR3 is TGCAGCGTCTCCCTAGGGGGGACCCAGTACTTC. The encoded protein is CSVSLGGTQYF. Looking up the rest from reference TRBV29-1 and TRBJ2-5 gives the full variable domain: SAVISQKPSRDICQRGTSLTIQCQVDSQVTMMFWYRQQPGQSLTLIATANQGSEATYESGFVIDKFPISRPNLTFSTLTVSNMSPEDSSIYLCSVSLGGTQYFGPGTRLLVL.